The sequence of this TCR beta chain was determined in a study of glioma-infiltrating T cells. Points from the study as a whole: Tissue and blood shared very few CDR3 sequences. Gliomas, especially low-grade, showed above-expected tissue-blood divergence; non-neoplastic patients showed below.

The germline CDR1 and CDR2 sequences are MNHEY and SVGEGT. Trimming took 7 bases from V and 4 from J, leaving 5 bases between them. CDR3 size: 11 residues. Using RNA template, CDR3s of TCR alpha and beta were amplified with iRepertoire arm-PCR. For one-step reverse transcription and amplification, about 90-450 ng of tissue mRNA or PBMC total RNA was used. TCRdb used MiXCR to reprocess the multiplex PCR reads, holding one entry per CDR3 protein. Among 300,000 to 400,000 distinct CDR3 sequences listed, around 38% were seen once. This clonotype was counted many times. The antigen is undetermined. The genes are TRBV6-2 or TRBV6-3 and TRBJ2-1; D gene unclear. The TCR sequence derives from a human donor with low-grade glioma or glioblastoma, undergoing nonglioma brain surgery, or in good health (not recorded which). Specimen: glioma tissue, nonneoplastic brain tissue, or PBMCs (not recorded which). CDR3 in amino acids: CASNGYNEQFF. The DNA for the CDR3 is TGTGCCAGCAACGGGTACAATGAGCAGTTCTTC.